These 13 T cell receptor beta chains were sequenced from one sample in a study of vaccination effects on CD4 cells after COVID-19. The repertoire was sequenced with immunoSEQ multiplex PCR; TCRdb's copy has only in-frame clones and lacks some. The repertoire holds tens of thousands of clones, with 60% to 80% as singletons. The antigens of these receptors remain unknown. Antigen-specific CD4+ T cells were expanded (with viral peptide pools) by the ViraFEST assay ahead of sequencing. When around 10 days of culture had elapsed, CD4+ T cells were isolated. Nucleocapsid antibody tests were negative, and the vaccine recipients had no prior SARS-CoV-2 infection. The source material was CD4+ T cells from PBMCs cultured with HCoV-NL63 spike peptides, sampled before COVID-19 vaccination. These receptors all stem from a human donor who received a COVID-19 vaccine.

The sample holds a few counts of this clone. The chain combines TRBV6-5 with TRBJ1-5, with a weak D call TRBD1 (5 bases). The V gene lost 5 bases and the J gene lost 4 bases, with 15 bases spanning the gap. This CDR3 has 15 amino acids. Germline V gene sequence: CDR1 MNHEY, CDR2 SVGAGI. CDR3 coding DNA: TGTGCCAGCAGTCTAGCGCGGGGCACAAATCAGCCCCAGCATTTT. Translating gives CASSLARGTNQPQHF.

The chain joins TRBV12-5 to TRBJ2-5, with TRBD1 as a possible D gene (5 bases). This CDR3 is built from 20 residues. Deletions cut 0 bases from V and 2 bases from J, with 25 bases between. Germline V CDR1 and CDR2: LGHNT, FRNRAP. The CDR3 DNA is TGTGCTAGTGGTTTGGTACTCGGGCCCCCAGGGAAGTTGGTACAAGAGACCCAGTACTTC. It specifies CASGLVLGPPGKLVQETQYF.

This clone came up a few times. The J gene is TRBJ1-1, the V gene TRBV5-1; TRBD1 is a possible D gene (5 bases). The CDR3 sequence is 13 residues long. Trimming took 4 bases from V and 3 from J, leaving 10 bases between them. Germline CDR1 reads SGHRS; CDR2 reads YFSETQ. CDR3: CASSIQDDTEAFF. CDR3 bases: TGCGCCAGCAGCATACAGGACGACACTGAAGCTTTCTTT.

J is TRBJ1-1 and V is TRBV12-3 or TRBV12-4; no definite D call. The CDR3 contains 12 residues. Trimming stripped 6 bases from V and 1 base from J, with 6 bases between. The CDR3 is CASSRSNTEAFF. The CDR3 DNA is TGTGCCAGCAGCAGATCGAACACTGAAGCTTTCTTT.

The sample holds a few counts of this clone. V gene TRBV6-4 combines with J gene TRBJ2-2, with D unclear. From germline, CDR1 is MRHNA and CDR2 SNTAGT. The CDR3 runs to 16 residues. Trimming left V 0 bases short and J 0 bases short, with 8 bases between. The CDR3 is CASSDSSTTNTGELFF. The CDR3, as DNA: TGTGCCAGCAGTGACTCTAGCACAACGAACACCGGGGAGCTGTTTTTT.

The chain links TRBV2 to TRBJ2-3; 7 nucleotides line up with TRBD1. CDR1 is SNHLY, CDR2 FYNNEI, per germline. The CDR3 sequence is 13 residues long. The ends lost 7 bases at V and 1 base at J; junction bases unmatched: 2. In DNA form, the CDR3 reads TGTGCCAGCAACCAGGGGGGCACAGATACGCAGTATTTT. Protein sequence: CASNQGGTDTQYF.

The chain links TRBV11-2 to TRBJ2-1; 14 nucleotides align to TRBD2. Germline loops: CDR1 SGHAT, CDR2 FQNNGV. This CDR3 spans 17 amino acids. V dropped 5 bases and J dropped 8; count of bases not matched to a gene: 11. In nucleotides, the CDR3 is TGTGCCAGCAGCCTCCTACGACTAGCGGGAGGGGTCCATGAGCAGTTCTTC. Protein sequence: CASSLLRLAGGVHEQFF.

The rearrangement links TRBV7-6 to TRBJ1-1, with 9 bases identical to TRBD1. CDR1 SGHVS and CDR2 FNYEAQ come from the germline V gene. After removal of 3 bases from V and 2 bases from J, the junction contained 13 bases not matched to a gene. The CDR3 runs to 18 residues. The CDR3 here is CASSFIPDGTGINTEAFF. DNA of the CDR3: TGTGCCAGCAGCTTCATACCTGACGGGACAGGGATAAACACTGAAGCTTTCTTT. The complete variable domain, with remaining parts taken from reference TRBV7-6 and TRBJ1-1, reads GAGVSQSPRYKVTKRGQDVALRCDPISGHVSLYWYRQALGQGPEFLTYFNYEAQQDKSGLPNDRFSAERPEGSISTLTIQRTEQRDSAMYRCASSFIPDGTGINTEAFFGQGTRLTVV.

This chain uses TRBV5-1 with TRBJ2-1; no definite D call. V lost 4 bases to trimming and J lost 1 base, with 12 bases between them. The CDR3 is 15 residues long. Germline lookup yields CDR1 SGHRS and CDR2 YFSETQ. Here the CDR3 DNA reads TGCGCCAGCAGCCCCCGAATATTATCCTACAATGAGCAGTTCTTC. Protein sequence: CASSPRILSYNEQFF.

The chain is built from TRBV10-3 and TRBJ1-3; weak D call: TRBD1 (5 bases). Germline-derived CDR1 and CDR2 are ENHRY and SYGVKD. This CDR3 is 15 amino acids long. Trimming removed 2 bases from V and 2 bases from J, with 10 bases in between. The CDR3, as DNA: TGTGCCATCAGTGAGGGACAACGAACTGGAAACACCATATATTTT. Residues: CAISEGQRTGNTIYF.

The chain combines TRBV12-3 or TRBV12-4 with TRBJ1-3; D ambiguous. V lost 6 bases to trimming and J lost 4 bases, with 4 bases between them. The CDR3 length is 11 residues. CDR3 sequence (DNA): TGTGCCAGCAGCCAGGGAAACACCATATATTTT. Amino acid sequence: CASSQGNTIYF.

CDR3 sequence (DNA): TGCAGCGTTCTGCGGGGAAGAGATGGCTACACCTTC. Encoded protein: CSVLRGRDGYTF. The rearrangement joins TRBV29-1 to TRBJ1-2, with D unresolved. This CDR3 is built from 12 residues. CDR1 SQVTM and CDR2 ANQGSEA come from the germline V gene. Trimming removed 5 bases at V and 6 bases at J, with 13 bases between.

The chain carries TRBV2 and TRBJ2-2, with TRBD2 identical over 8 bases. The germline V gene encodes CDR1 SNHLY and CDR2 FYNNEI. The CDR3 has 14 residues. Unmatched junction bases numbered 5, after V lost 7 bases and J lost 4 bases. The CDR3 DNA is TGTGCCAGCAACGGGAGGGCCACCACCGGGGAGCTGTTTTTT. Residues: CASNGRATTGELFF.